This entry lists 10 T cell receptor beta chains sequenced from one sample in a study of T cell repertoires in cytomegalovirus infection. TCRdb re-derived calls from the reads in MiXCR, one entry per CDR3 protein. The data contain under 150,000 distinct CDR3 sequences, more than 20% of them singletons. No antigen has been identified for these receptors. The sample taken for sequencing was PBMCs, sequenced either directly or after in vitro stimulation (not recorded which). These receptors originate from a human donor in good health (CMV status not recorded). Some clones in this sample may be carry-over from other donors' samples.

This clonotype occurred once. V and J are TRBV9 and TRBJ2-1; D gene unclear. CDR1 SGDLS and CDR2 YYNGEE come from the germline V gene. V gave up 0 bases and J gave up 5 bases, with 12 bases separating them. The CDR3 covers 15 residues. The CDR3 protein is CASSVEPLSNNEQFF. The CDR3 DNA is TGTGCCAGCAGCGTAGAACCCCTTTCCAACAATGAGCAGTTCTTC.

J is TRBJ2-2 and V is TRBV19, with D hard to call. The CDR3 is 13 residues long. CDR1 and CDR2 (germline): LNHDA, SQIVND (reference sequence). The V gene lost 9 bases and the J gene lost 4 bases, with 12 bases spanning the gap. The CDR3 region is CASTNLRTGELFF. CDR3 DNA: TGTGCCAGCACCAATTTACGCACCGGGGAGCTGTTTTTT.

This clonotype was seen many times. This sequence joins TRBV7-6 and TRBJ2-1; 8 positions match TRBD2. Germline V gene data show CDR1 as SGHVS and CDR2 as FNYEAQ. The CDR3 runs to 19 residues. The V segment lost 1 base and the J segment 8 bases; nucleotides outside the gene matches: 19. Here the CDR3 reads CASSLEYASGRRVTDEQFF. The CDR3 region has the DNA TGTGCCAGCAGCTTAGAGTACGCCAGCGGGAGACGGGTAACCGATGAGCAGTTCTTC.

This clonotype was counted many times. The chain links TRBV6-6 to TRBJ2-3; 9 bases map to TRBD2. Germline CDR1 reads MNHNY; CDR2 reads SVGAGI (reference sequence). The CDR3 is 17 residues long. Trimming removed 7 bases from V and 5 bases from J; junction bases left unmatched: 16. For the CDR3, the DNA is TGTGCCAGCACCGGGGGCTTGAAGCGGGAGGACCGAGATACGCAGTATTTT. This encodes CASTGGLKREDRDTQYF.

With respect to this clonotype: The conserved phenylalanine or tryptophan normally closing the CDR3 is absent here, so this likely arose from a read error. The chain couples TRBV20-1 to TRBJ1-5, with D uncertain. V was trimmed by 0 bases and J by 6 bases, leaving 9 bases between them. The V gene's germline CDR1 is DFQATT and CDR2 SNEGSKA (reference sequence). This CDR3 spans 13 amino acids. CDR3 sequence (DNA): TGCAGTGCTAGAGATAGTATCGGTCAGCCCCAGCATTTA. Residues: CSARDSIGQPQHL.

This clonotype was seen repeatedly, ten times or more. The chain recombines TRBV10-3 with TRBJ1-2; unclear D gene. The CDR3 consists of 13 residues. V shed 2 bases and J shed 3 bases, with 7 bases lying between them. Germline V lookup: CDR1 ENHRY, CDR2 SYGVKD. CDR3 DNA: TGTGCCATCAGTGAGACAGAATACTATGGCTACACCTTC. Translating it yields CAISETEYYGYTF.

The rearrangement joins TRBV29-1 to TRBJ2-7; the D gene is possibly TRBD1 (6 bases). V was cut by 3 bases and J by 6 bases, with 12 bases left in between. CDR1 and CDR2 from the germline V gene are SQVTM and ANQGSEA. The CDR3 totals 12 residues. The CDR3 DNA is TGCAGCGTTGAGGTCCTAGGGGGCGAGCAGTACTTC. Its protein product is CSVEVLGGEQYF.

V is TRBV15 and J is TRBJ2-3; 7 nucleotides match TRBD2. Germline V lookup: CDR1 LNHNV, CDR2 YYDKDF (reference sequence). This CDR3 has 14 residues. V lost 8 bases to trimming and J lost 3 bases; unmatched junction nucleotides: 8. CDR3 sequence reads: CATSPGGSTDTQYF. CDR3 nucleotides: TGTGCCACCTCGCCGGGAGGATCTACAGATACGCAGTATTTT.

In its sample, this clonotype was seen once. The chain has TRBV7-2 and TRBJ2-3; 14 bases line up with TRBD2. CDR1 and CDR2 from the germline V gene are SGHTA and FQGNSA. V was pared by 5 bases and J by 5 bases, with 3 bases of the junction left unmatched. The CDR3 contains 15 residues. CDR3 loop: CASSPGLAGGDTQYF. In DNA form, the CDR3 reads TGTGCCAGCAGCCCAGGACTAGCGGGAGGAGATACGCAGTATTTT.

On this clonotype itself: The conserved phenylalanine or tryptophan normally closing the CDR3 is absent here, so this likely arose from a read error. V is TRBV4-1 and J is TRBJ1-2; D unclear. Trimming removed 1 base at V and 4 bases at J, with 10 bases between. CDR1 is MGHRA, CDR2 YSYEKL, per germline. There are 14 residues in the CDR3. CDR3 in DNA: TGCGCCAGCAGCCAAGTGCGGGGTAGCTATGGCTACACCCTC. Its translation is CASSQVRGSYGYTL.